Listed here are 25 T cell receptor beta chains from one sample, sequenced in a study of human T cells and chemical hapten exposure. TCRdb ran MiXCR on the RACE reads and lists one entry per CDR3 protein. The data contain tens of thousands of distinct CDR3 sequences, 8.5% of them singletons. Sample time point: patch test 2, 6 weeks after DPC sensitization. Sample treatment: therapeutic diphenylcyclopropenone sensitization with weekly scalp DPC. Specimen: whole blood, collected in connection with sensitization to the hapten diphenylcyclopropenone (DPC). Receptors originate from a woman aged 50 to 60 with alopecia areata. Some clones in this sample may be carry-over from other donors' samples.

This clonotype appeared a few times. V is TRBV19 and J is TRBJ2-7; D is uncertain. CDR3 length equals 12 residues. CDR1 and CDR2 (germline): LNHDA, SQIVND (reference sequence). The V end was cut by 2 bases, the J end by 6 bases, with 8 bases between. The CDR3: CASSISGAEQYF. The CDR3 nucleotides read TGTGCCAGTAGTATATCTGGAGCCGAGCAGTACTTC.

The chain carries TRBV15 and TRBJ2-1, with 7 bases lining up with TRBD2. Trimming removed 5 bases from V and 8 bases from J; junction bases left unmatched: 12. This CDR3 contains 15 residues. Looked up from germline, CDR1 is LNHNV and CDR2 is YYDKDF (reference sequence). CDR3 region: CATSASGPRADEQFF. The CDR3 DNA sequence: TGTGCCACCAGCGCTAGCGGCCCCCGAGCGGATGAGCAGTTCTTC.

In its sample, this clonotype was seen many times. This CDR3 is CSALRLAGGGNEQFF. The CDR3, as DNA: TGCAGTGCCCTCCGACTAGCGGGAGGGGGCAATGAGCAGTTCTTC. V is TRBV20-1 and J is TRBJ2-1; TRBD2 aligns across 14 bases. Germline V gene data show CDR1 as DFQATT and CDR2 as SNEGSKA (reference sequence). This CDR3 is built from 15 residues. Trimming cost V 6 bases and J 6 bases; bases outside gene matches: 7.

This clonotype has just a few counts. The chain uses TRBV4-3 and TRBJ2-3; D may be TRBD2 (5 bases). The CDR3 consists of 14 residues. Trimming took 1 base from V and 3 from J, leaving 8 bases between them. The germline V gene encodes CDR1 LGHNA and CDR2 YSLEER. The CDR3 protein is CASSQAEGTDTQYF. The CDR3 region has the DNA TGCGCCAGCAGCCAAGCTGAGGGTACAGATACGCAGTATTTT.

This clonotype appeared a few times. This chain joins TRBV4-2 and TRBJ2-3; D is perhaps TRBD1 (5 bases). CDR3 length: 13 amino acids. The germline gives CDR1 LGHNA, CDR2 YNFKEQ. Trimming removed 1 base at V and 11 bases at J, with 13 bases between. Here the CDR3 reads CASSQAQGGGQYF. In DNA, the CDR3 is TGTGCCAGCAGCCAAGCCCAGGGTGGCGGGCAGTATTTT.

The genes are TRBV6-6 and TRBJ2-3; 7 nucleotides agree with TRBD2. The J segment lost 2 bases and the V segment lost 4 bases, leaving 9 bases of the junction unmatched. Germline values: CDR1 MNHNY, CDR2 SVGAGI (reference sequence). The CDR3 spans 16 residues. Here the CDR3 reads CASSSAGAGYTDTQYF. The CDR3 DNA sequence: TGTGCCAGCAGTTCCGCTGGAGCGGGGTACACAGATACGCAGTATTTT.

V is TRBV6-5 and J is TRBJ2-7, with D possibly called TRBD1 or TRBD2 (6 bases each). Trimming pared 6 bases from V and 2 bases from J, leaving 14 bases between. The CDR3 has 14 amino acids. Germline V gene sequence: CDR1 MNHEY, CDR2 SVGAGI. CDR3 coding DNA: TGTGCCAGCAGGCCTGGGGGGCTCCCCTACGAGCAGTACTTC. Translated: CASRPGGLPYEQYF.

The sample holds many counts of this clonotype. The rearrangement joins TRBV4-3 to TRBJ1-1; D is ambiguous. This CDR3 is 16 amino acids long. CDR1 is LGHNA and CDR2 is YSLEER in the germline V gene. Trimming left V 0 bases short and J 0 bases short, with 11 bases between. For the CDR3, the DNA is TGCGCCAGCAGCCAAGAGGCCGGGTACCTGAACACTGAAGCTTTCTTT. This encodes CASSQEAGYLNTEAFF.

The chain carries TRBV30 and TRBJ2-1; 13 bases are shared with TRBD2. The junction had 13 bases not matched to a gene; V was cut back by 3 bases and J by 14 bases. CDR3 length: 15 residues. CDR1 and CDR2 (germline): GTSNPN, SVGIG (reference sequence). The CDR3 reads CAWSPGLAGVGVEFF. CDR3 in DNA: TGTGCCTGGAGCCCCGGACTAGCGGGAGTAGGGGTAGAGTTCTTC.

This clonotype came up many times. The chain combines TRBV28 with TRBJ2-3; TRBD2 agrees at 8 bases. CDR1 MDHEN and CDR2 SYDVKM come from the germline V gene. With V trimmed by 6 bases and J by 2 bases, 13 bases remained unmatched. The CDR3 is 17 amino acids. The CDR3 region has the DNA TGTGCCAGCAGGCACTTAGAGGTAGCGGGGCTCACAGATACGCAGTATTTT. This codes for CASRHLEVAGLTDTQYF.

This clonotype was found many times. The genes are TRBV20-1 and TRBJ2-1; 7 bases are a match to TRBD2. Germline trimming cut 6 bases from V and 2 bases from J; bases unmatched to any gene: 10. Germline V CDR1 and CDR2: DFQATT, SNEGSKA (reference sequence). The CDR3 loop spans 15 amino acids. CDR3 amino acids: CSASWLAEAYNEQFF. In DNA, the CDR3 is TGCAGTGCCTCCTGGCTAGCGGAGGCCTACAATGAGCAGTTCTTC.

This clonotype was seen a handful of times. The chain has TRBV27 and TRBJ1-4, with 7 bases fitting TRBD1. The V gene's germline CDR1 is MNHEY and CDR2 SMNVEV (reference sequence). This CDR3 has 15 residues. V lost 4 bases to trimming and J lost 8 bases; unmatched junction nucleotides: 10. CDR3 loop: CASSSVPGQHEKLFF. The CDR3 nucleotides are TGTGCCAGCAGTTCCGTGCCGGGACAGCACGAAAAACTGTTTTTT. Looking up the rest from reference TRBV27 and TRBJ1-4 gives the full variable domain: EAQVTQNPRYLITVTGKKLTVTCSQNMNHEYMSWYRQDPGLGLRQIYYSMNVEVTDKGDVPEGYKVSRKEKRNFPLILESPSPNQTSLYFCASSSVPGQHEKLFFGSGTQLSVL.

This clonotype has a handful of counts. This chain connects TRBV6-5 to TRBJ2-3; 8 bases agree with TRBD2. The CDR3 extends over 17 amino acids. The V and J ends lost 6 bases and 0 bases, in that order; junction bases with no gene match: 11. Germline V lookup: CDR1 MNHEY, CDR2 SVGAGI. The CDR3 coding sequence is TGTGCCAGCAGCCCCTTAACTAGCGGTCATAGCACAGATACGCAGTATTTT. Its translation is CASSPLTSGHSTDTQYF.

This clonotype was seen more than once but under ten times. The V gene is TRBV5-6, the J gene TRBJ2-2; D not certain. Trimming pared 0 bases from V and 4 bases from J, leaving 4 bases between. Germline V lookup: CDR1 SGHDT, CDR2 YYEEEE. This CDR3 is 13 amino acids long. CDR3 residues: CASSLATTGELFF. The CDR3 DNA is TGTGCCAGCAGCTTGGCCACCACCGGGGAGCTGTTTTTT.

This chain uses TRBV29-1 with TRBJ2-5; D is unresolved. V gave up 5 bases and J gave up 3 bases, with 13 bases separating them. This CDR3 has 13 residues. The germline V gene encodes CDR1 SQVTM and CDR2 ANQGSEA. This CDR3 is CSVSRVTKETQYF. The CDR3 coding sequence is TGCAGCGTTAGTCGGGTGACAAAAGAGACCCAGTACTTC.

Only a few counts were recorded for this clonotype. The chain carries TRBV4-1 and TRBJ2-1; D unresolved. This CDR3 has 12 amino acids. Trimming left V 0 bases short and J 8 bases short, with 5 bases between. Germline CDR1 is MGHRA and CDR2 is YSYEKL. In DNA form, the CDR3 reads TGCGCCAGCAGCCAAGATCTCCATGAGCAGTTCTTC. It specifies CASSQDLHEQFF.

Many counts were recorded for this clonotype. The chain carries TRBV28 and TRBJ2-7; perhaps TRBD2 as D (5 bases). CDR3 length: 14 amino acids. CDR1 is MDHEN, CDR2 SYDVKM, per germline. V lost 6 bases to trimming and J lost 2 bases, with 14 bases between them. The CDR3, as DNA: TGTGCCAGCAGGCGGGCCGCGGCCGCCTACGAGCAGTACTTC. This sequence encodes CASRRAAAAYEQYF.

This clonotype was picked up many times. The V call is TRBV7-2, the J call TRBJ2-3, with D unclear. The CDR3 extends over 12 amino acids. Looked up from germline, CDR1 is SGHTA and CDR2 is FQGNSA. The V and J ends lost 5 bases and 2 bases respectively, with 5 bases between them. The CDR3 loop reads CASSPTTDTQYF. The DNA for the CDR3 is TGTGCCAGCAGCCCGACCACAGATACGCAGTATTTT. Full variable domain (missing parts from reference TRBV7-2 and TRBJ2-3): GAGVSQSPSNKVTEKGKDVELRCDPISGHTALYWYRQSLGQGLEFLIYFQGNSAPDKSGLPSDRFSAERTGGSVSTLTIQRTQQEDSAVYLCASSPTTDTQYFGPGTRLTVL.

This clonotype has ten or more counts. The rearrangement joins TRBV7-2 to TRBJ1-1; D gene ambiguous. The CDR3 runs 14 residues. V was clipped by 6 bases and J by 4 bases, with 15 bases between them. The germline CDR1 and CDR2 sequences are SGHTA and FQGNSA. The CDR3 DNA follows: TGTGCCAGCAGAAGACCTTTCGAGCCCACTGAAGCTTTCTTT. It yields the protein CASRRPFEPTEAFF.

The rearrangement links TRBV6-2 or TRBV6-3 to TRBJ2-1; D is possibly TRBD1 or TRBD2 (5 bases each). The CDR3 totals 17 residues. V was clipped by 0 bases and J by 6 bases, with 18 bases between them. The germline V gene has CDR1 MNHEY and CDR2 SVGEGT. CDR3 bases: TGTGCCAGCAGTTACTCGATGTCGGGAAGGGACGTCAATGAGCAGTTCTTC. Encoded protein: CASSYSMSGRDVNEQFF.

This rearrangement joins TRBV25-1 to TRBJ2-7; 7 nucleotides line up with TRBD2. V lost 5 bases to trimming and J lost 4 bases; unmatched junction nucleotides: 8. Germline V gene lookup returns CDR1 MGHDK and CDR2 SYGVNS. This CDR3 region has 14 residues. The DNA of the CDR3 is TGTGCCAGCAGTACAACGGGAGGAAGTTACGAGCAGTACTTC. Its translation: CASSTTGGSYEQYF.

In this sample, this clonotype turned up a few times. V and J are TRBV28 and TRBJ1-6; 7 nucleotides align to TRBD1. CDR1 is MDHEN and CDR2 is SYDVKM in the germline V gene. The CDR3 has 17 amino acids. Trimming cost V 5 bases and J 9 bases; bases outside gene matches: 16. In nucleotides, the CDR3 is TGTGCCAGCAGTCCGACTTCCTTCCGACAGGGATTTTCACCCCTCCACTTT. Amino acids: CASSPTSFRQGFSPLHF.

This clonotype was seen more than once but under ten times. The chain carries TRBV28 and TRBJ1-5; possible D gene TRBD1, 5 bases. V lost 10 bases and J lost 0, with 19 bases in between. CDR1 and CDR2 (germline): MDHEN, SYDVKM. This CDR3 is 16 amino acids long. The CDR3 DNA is TGTGCCACCAGGTGGGGGGTCGGTCGTAGCAATCAGCCCCAGCATTTT. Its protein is CATRWGVGRSNQPQHF.

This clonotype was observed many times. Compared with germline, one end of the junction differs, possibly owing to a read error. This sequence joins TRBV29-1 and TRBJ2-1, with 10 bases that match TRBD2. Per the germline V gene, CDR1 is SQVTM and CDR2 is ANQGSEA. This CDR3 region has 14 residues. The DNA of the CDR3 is TGCAGCGTTGAGCAAGCGGGAGGGCCGGGGGTGAGGATCTTC. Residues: CSVEQAGGPGVRIF.

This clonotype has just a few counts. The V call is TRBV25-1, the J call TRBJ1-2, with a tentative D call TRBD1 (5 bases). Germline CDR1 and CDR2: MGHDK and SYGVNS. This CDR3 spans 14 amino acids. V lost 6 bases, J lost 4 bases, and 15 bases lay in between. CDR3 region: CASRGAGGAYGYTF. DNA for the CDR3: TGTGCCAGCAGGGGCGCAGGTGGGGCCTATGGCTACACCTTC.